The 21 T cell receptor beta chains below all came from one sample that was sequenced in a study of OX40 agonist ivuxolimab in advanced cancers. The protocol was immunoSEQ multiplex PCR, while the TCRdb copy is restricted to in-frame clones and leaves out a portion. The sample has tens of thousands of clones, 70% to 90% seen once. The sequencing used CD4+ or CD8+ T cells sorted from blood, collected in a trial of the OX40 agonist ivuxolimab. These receptors were taken from an adult with an advanced solid tumor such as melanoma, head and neck, liver or kidney cancer.

Details on this clone: A junction end diverges from the germline sequence, so it may reflect a read error. The chain joins TRBV6-5 to TRBJ2-7, with D tentatively TRBD2 (6 bases). CDR3 length: 13 amino acids. Germline values: CDR1 MNHEY, CDR2 SVGAGI. For the CDR3, the DNA is TGTGCCAGCACGCGGGGCCCCTCCTACGGGCAGTACTTC. Its protein product is CASTRGPSYGQYF.

In this sample, this clone turned up once. The chain is built from TRBV9 and TRBJ2-3; tentatively, D is TRBD1 (5 bases). Germline-derived CDR1 and CDR2 are SGDLS and YYNGEE. The CDR3 is 15 amino acids. Trimming cost V 4 bases and J 3 bases, with 15 bases left between them. In DNA form, the CDR3 reads TGTGCCAGCAGCCCCCGGGCAGGGCAGACAGATACGCAGTATTTT. It yields the protein CASSPRAGQTDTQYF.

This clone was counted a few times. The chain is built from TRBV5-6 and TRBJ2-7; the match to TRBD2 covers 9 bases. The CDR3 contains 16 residues. CDR1 and CDR2 (germline): SGHDT, YYEEEE. The ends lost 4 bases at V and 2 bases at J; junction bases unmatched: 10. Here the CDR3 reads CASSLLGASGTYEQYF. DNA of the CDR3: TGTGCCAGCAGCCTCCTGGGGGCTAGCGGGACCTACGAGCAGTACTTC.

The V and J genes are TRBV19 and TRBJ2-7; 10 bases align to TRBD1. The CDR3 contains 15 residues. Germline CDR1 is LNHDA and CDR2 is SQIVND (reference sequence). With V trimmed by 5 bases and J by 5 bases, 9 bases remained unmatched. The CDR3 DNA reads TGTGCCAGTAGTTTTCCTGGGGACAGGGGCCACGAGCAGTACTTC. This sequence encodes CASSFPGDRGHEQYF.

This chain joins TRBV5-6 and TRBJ2-3, with no clear D. The V and J ends lost 3 bases and 4 bases respectively, with 12 bases between them. This CDR3 comprises 14 residues. Germline V gene lookup returns CDR1 SGHDT and CDR2 YYEEEE. The CDR3 DNA reads TGTGCCAGCAGCTCCGCCCCGTGGGCAGATACGCAGTATTTT. Protein product: CASSSAPWADTQYF.

The rearrangement uses TRBV2 and TRBJ1-6, with 9 bases lining up with TRBD1. Germline CDR1 is SNHLY and CDR2 is FYNNEI. V lost 6 bases to trimming and J lost 5 bases; unmatched junction nucleotides: 5. CDR3 length equals 15 residues. The CDR3 nucleotides read TGTGCCAGCAGGGGGACAGGGCGGGATAATTCACCCCTCCACTTT. It translates to CASRGTGRDNSPLHF.

V usage is TRBV6-1 and J usage is TRBJ2-3; 7 positions match TRBD2. This CDR3 has 14 residues. The trim removed 6 bases at V and 0 bases at J, leaving 3 bases unmatched. Germline-derived CDR1 and CDR2 are MNHNS and SASEGT. CDR3 sequence: CASRRDYSTDTQYF. CDR3 DNA: TGTGCCAGCAGACGGGACTATAGCACAGATACGCAGTATTTT.

This rearrangement joins TRBV19 to TRBJ1-2; D might be TRBD1 (5 bases). The germline V and J ends were trimmed by 7 bases and 4 bases, with 16 bases remaining between them. Germline V gene lookup returns CDR1 LNHDA and CDR2 SQIVND (reference sequence). This CDR3 comprises 14 residues. DNA of the CDR3: TGTGCCAGTATAAGTCCGGGGCAAAGCTATGGCTACACCTTC. Protein: CASISPGQSYGYTF.

This sequence joins TRBV28 and TRBJ1-3; 7 bases agree with TRBD1. Germline CDR1 reads MDHEN; CDR2 reads SYDVKM. The CDR3 has 14 amino acids. Losses at the gene ends were 6 bases for V and 2 bases for J; bases not matched to a gene: 4. As DNA, the CDR3 is TGTGCCAGCAGACCAGGGGGTGCTGGAAACACCATATATTTT. Translating it yields CASRPGGAGNTIYF. Supplemented by reference TRBV28 and TRBJ1-3, the full variable domain reads DVKVTQSSRYLVKRTGEKVFLECVQDMDHENMFWYRQDPGLGLRLIYFSYDVKMKEKGDIPEGYSVSREKKERFSLILESASTNQTSMYLCASRPGGAGNTIYFGEGSWLTVV.

The chain couples TRBV6-1 to TRBJ2-7, with TRBD1 matching 7 bases. Trimming took 7 bases from V and 6 from J; bases not matched to a gene: 12. In germline, CDR1 is MNHNS, CDR2 SASEGT. The CDR3 has 14 residues. Here the CDR3 reads CASNFGDSIPEQYF. CDR3 in DNA: TGTGCCAGCAATTTCGGGGACAGTATCCCCGAGCAGTACTTC.

The chain joins TRBV5-6 to TRBJ1-4; maybe TRBD1 (6 bases). Germline V lookup: CDR1 SGHDT, CDR2 YYEEEE. Trimming pared 0 bases from V and 0 bases from J, leaving 12 bases between. This CDR3 has 17 amino acids. DNA of the CDR3: TGTGCCAGCAGCTTGGGGGTCAGGGGTGCAACTAATGAAAAACTGTTTTTT. Amino acids: CASSLGVRGATNEKLFF.

DNA of the CDR3: TGTGCCAGCGCATCCTCCGGGGCTTTCTTT. Its protein is CASASSGAFF. The rearrangement links TRBV28 to TRBJ1-1; D unresolved. Trimming pared 8 bases from V and 11 bases from J, leaving 12 bases between. The germline V gene encodes CDR1 MDHEN and CDR2 SYDVKM. This CDR3 is built from 10 residues.

The V gene is TRBV7-9, the J gene TRBJ2-7, with D perhaps TRBD1 or TRBD2 (5 bases each). CDR1 is SEHNR and CDR2 is FQNEAQ in the germline V gene (reference sequence). This CDR3 has 14 residues. The germline V and J ends were trimmed by 3 bases and 5 bases, with 14 bases remaining between them. The CDR3 spells CASSFTGAGDEQYF. The CDR3 coding sequence is TGTGCCAGCAGCTTTACCGGGGCCGGGGACGAGCAGTACTTC.

This clone was picked up one time. The chain has TRBV5-1 and TRBJ2-7; D is perhaps TRBD2 (6 bases). Germline values: CDR1 SGHRS, CDR2 YFSETQ. Trimming removed 0 bases from V and 3 bases from J, with 13 bases in between. The CDR3 has 15 residues. This CDR3 is CASSLELAGFYEQYF. The CDR3 nucleotides read TGCGCCAGCAGCTTGGAACTAGCCGGTTTCTACGAGCAGTACTTC.

This clone was seen a few times. The rearrangement links TRBV7-3 to TRBJ2-2; the D call may be TRBD1 or TRBD2 (5 bases each). The V end lost 4 bases, the J end lost 0 bases, and 12 bases lay between the germline ends. The length of the CDR3 is 16 residues. CDR1 is SGHTA and CDR2 is FQGTGA in the germline V gene. In nucleotides, the CDR3 is TGTGCCAGCAGCTACAAGAGGGGCTCGAACACCGGGGAGCTGTTTTTT. As protein: CASSYKRGSNTGELFF.

V and J are TRBV27 and TRBJ1-6; D unclear. The CDR3 has 14 amino acids. Trimming cost V 3 bases and J 15 bases, with 18 bases left between them. CDR1 and CDR2 (germline): MNHEY, SMNVEV (reference sequence). The CDR3 nucleotides are TGTGCCAGCAGTTTTGGCGACACCCCCTGGGTCCTCCACTTT. Translating it yields CASSFGDTPWVLHF.

The V call is TRBV28, the J call TRBJ1-1; D is uncertain. CDR3 length equals 13 residues. CDR1 is MDHEN and CDR2 is SYDVKM in the germline V gene. The V end lost 3 bases, the J end lost 10 bases, and 15 bases lay between the germline ends. The CDR3 coding sequence is TGTGCCAGCAGTTTGCGGCTACCTCCGGGAGCTTTCTTT. It yields the protein CASSLRLPPGAFF. Full variable domain (missing parts from reference TRBV28 and TRBJ1-1): DVKVTQSSRYLVKRTGEKVFLECVQDMDHENMFWYRQDPGLGLRLIYFSYDVKMKEKGDIPEGYSVSREKKERFSLILESASTNQTSMYLCASSLRLPPGAFFGQGTRLTVV.

The chain links TRBV7-3 to TRBJ2-1, with D uncertain. V was pared by 1 base and J by 1 base, with 8 bases between. The CDR3 runs 15 residues. Germline CDR1 and CDR2: SGHTA and FQGTGA. CDR3 protein: CASSLRADSYNEQFF. As DNA, the CDR3 is TGTGCCAGCAGCTTAAGGGCTGATTCCTACAATGAGCAGTTCTTC.

The chain has TRBV5-5 and TRBJ2-6; D is uncertain. V dropped 2 bases and J dropped 2 bases, with 5 bases sitting between them. The CDR3 runs 14 residues. Germline assignment: CDR1 SGHKS and CDR2 YYEKEE (reference sequence). DNA of the CDR3: TGTGCCAGCAGCTTCTGGGCTGGGGCCAACGTCCTGACTTTC. This encodes CASSFWAGANVLTF.

The chain links TRBV28 to TRBJ2-7, with D perhaps matching TRBD2 (5 bases). CDR1 and CDR2 (germline): MDHEN, SYDVKM. The CDR3 extends over 15 amino acids. Trimming took off 6 bases at V and 4 bases at J, with 19 bases between the two ends. Here the CDR3 DNA reads TGTGCCAGCAGCCGCCGGGATTTACTCAGATACGAGCAGTACTTC. It is translated as CASSRRDLLRYEQYF.

This chain joins TRBV28 and TRBJ2-7; D might be TRBD1 or TRBD2, each matching 8 bases. The V gene lost 3 bases and the J gene lost 4 bases, with 28 bases spanning the gap. The germline gives CDR1 MDHEN, CDR2 SYDVKM. This CDR3 has 19 residues. The CDR3 protein is CASSFDSGGQGAPRYEQYF. The DNA of the CDR3 is TGTGCCAGCAGTTTCGACTCGGGGGGGCAGGGGGCGCCGAGATACGAGCAGTACTTC.